The following is a T cell receptor (beta chain) sequence with its context. What it binds is unknown. Assay version v3.0 of immunoSEQ was used, and it was run at survey level. Per-sample targets for sequencing were roughly 40,000-55,000 T-cell genomes. Generated by immunoSEQ multiplex PCR, the TCRdb table keeps only in-frame clones and is missing some. The table records under 13,000 clones, around 81% of them present only once. These data belong to a study of long-term antiretroviral therapy in people with HIV. General study points: Within the repertoire, clones expanded before ART were dominant at all time points. Among HIV repertoires, CDR3 length ranges were narrower than those of controls.

The CDR3 extends over 15 amino acids. V lost 6 bases and J lost 5, with 20 bases in between. Germline CDR1 reads MNHEY; CDR2 reads SMNVEV (reference sequence). In each sample, roughly 0.95-10 million cryopreserved PBMC were present before DNA extraction. The chain combines TRBV27 with TRBJ2-7; the D gene is possibly TRBD1 (6 bases). This specimen consisted of unsorted PBMCs, obtained 1.8 years after starting antiretroviral therapy. The clonotype was recovered from a man aged 40-49 years with HIV. As DNA, the CDR3 is TGTGCCAGCAGACTGGCAGGGGCTGGTGAGAACGAGCAGTACTTC. It is translated as CASRLAGAGENEQYF.